This entry lists 10 T cell receptor beta chains sequenced from one sample in a study of blood T cells in healthy people across ages. For the second PCR, which ran for about 6 to 11 cycles, a sample-barcoded 5' primer and a J-beta primer mix were used. In TCRdb, the 5' RACE reads were re-called with MiXCR into one record per CDR3 protein. The profile shows 550,000 to 600,000 distinct CDR3 sequences, about 26% of them singletons. The sequenced material came from blood. These receptors were taken from a woman in her 70s in good health.

This clonotype was seen a handful of times. This chain connects TRBV7-2 to TRBJ2-6; D call uncertain. V was clipped by 2 bases and J by 1 base, with 9 bases between them. Per the germline V gene, CDR1 is SGHTA and CDR2 is FQGNSA. CDR3 length equals 16 residues. Here the CDR3 reads CASSLNGYSGANVLTF. DNA of the CDR3: TGTGCCAGCAGCTTAAATGGCTATTCTGGGGCCAACGTCCTGACTTTC.

This clonotype came up a few times. The chain is built from TRBV20-1 and TRBJ2-1; 7 bases map to TRBD2. The better agreement between TRBJ2-5 and the DNA end casts doubt on the J call. This CDR3 is 15 amino acids long. Germline V CDR1 and CDR2: DFQATT, SNEGSKA (reference sequence). The CDR3 DNA is TGCAGTGCTCCCCTTAGAGGCGGTGGGGGGGGAACCCAGTACTTC. It translates to CSAPLRGGGGGTQYF.

The chain is built from TRBV24-1 and TRBJ1-5, with a weak D call TRBD1 (6 bases). CDR3 length equals 14 residues. V lost 12 bases and J 4 bases, leaving 18 bases between the germline ends. Germline values: CDR1 KGHDR, CDR2 SFDVKD. The CDR3 nucleotides are TGTGCCCCCTTTCAGGGGTATAGTAATCAGCCCCAGCATTTT. Translating gives CAPFQGYSNQPQHF.

This clonotype was counted between two and nine times. The conserved closing phenylalanine or tryptophan is absent in this CDR3, likely reflecting a read error. The J gene is TRBJ2-5, the V gene TRBV4-2; 10 bases fit TRBD2. The J call may not be correct, given that the DNA end is closer to TRBJ2-1. The CDR3 is 17 residues long. CDR1 and CDR2 (germline): LGHNA, YNFKEQ. The CDR3 DNA reads TGTGCCAGCAGCCAAGATCTGAGCGGGGGGGCAGGCAATGAGCAGTTCCTC. Protein product: CASSQDLSGGAGNEQFL.

In this sample, this clonotype turned up a few times. The chain links TRBV7-2 to TRBJ2-5; D call uncertain. This CDR3 is built from 13 residues. V was pared by 3 bases and J by 5 bases, with 10 bases between. Germline assignment: CDR1 SGHTA and CDR2 FQGNSA. The CDR3 DNA sequence: TGTGCCAGCAGCTTCCTAGACTCCGAGACCCAGTACTTC. Protein sequence: CASSFLDSETQYF.

The genes are TRBV6-6 and TRBJ2-2; D remains unclear. CDR3 length: 14 amino acids. Trimming removed 3 bases from V and 1 base from J, with 6 bases in between. Per germline, CDR1 MNHNY and CDR2 SVGAGI (reference sequence). CDR3 DNA: TGTGCCAGCAGTTATTTTGGGAACACCGGGGAGCTGTTTTTT. This codes for CASSYFGNTGELFF.

This chain joins TRBV11-1 and TRBJ2-1; D is undetermined. V was shortened by 0 bases and J by 0 bases, with 6 bases between the two germline ends. This CDR3 has 15 residues. CDR1 and CDR2 (germline): SGHAT, FQDESV (reference sequence). CDR3 nucleotide sequence: TGTGCCAGCAGCTTAGCGCCCGGCTCCTACAATGAGCAGTTCTTC. This translates into CASSLAPGSYNEQFF.

The chain uses TRBV7-9 and TRBJ2-5, with TRBD1 matching 10 bases. CDR3 size: 14 residues. Germline loops: CDR1 SEHNR, CDR2 FQNEAQ (reference sequence). J lost 3 bases, V lost 4 bases, and 2 bases had no gene match. CDR3 sequence: CASSYGQGEETQYF. For the CDR3, the DNA is TGTGCCAGCAGCTACGGACAGGGGGAAGAGACCCAGTACTTC.

This clonotype was seen more than once but under ten times. V is TRBV11-2 and J is TRBJ2-2; 11 bases agree with TRBD2. J gave up 1 base and V 5 bases, and 6 bases lay outside the gene matches. Germline values: CDR1 SGHAT, CDR2 FQNNGV. The length of the CDR3 is 17 residues. CDR3 coding DNA: TGTGCCAGCAGCCAACTAGCGGGGGCCTTGAACACCGGGGAGCTGTTTTTT. It codes for CASSQLAGALNTGELFF.

In its sample, this clonotype was seen a few times. The J gene is TRBJ2-5, the V gene TRBV5-1; TRBD2 matches at 14 bases. The DNA end is a closer match to TRBJ2-7, so the J assignment may be wrong. The CDR3 contains 17 residues. Germline CDR1 reads SGHRS; CDR2 reads YFSETQ. CDR3 sequence (DNA): TGCGCCAGCAGCCCCACTGGACTAGCGGGGGGAGACTACGAGCAGTACTTC. Amino acids: CASSPTGLAGGDYEQYF.